Below are 6 T cell receptor beta chains sequenced from a single sample in a study of PD-L1 blockade in urothelial cancer. Time point of the sample: peripheral blood 6 weeks after treatment start. The table came from immunoSEQ multiplex PCR; TCRdb's copy has only in-frame clones and leaves some out. Here the sample spans around 66,000 clones, about 88% being singletons. This specimen was PBMCs, taken around atezolizumab (anti-PD-L1) treatment. These receptors all come from a man in his 60s with urothelial cancer.

CDR3 sequence (DNA): TGTGCCAGCAGCTTACGACACAGCAAAGAGCAGTACTTC. Its translation: CASSLRHSKEQYF. V gene TRBV7-6 combines with J gene TRBJ2-7, with unresolved D. The germline V and J ends were trimmed by 2 bases and 7 bases, with 12 bases remaining between them. Germline assignment: CDR1 SGHVS and CDR2 FNYEAQ. CDR3 size: 13 residues. The full variable domain, rest sourced from reference TRBV7-6 and TRBJ2-7, is GAGVSQSPRYKVTKRGQDVALRCDPISGHVSLYWYRQALGQGPEFLTYFNYEAQQDKSGLPNDRFSAERPEGSISTLTIQRTEQRDSAMYRCASSLRHSKEQYFGPGTRLTVT.

The sample holds one count of this clone. The chain combines TRBV27 with TRBJ2-7; D perhaps matches TRBD2 (6 bases). V dropped 4 bases and J dropped 4 bases, with 20 bases sitting between them. This CDR3 comprises 16 residues. Germline V gene data show CDR1 as MNHEY and CDR2 as SMNVEV (reference sequence). The chain's CDR3 is CASSSPTGAGRYEQYF. Here the CDR3 DNA reads TGTGCCAGCAGTTCCCCCACGGGTGCAGGGAGGTACGAGCAGTACTTC.

This clone was picked up many times. The chain joins TRBV5-1 to TRBJ1-1, with D uncertain. The V and J ends lost 0 bases and 1 base respectively, with 13 bases between them. The CDR3 is 16 residues long. CDR1 SGHRS and CDR2 YFSETQ come from the germline V gene. The CDR3 DNA is TGCGCCAGCAGCTTGGCACGCCCCCAGGAGAACACTGAAGCTTTCTTT. Translated, it gives CASSLARPQENTEAFF.

The J gene is TRBJ1-1, the V gene TRBV18; 7 bases align to TRBD1. The germline V gene has CDR1 KGHSH and CDR2 LQKENI. J was trimmed by 5 bases and V by 5 bases; bases with no gene match: 11. CDR3 length: 15 residues. CDR3 sequence: CASSSGTGERTEAFF. The DNA of the CDR3 is TGTGCCAGCTCATCGGGAACAGGGGAACGGACTGAAGCTTTCTTT.

This chain uses TRBV29-1 with TRBJ1-1, with 7 bases fitting TRBD1. Germline CDR1 reads SQVTM; CDR2 reads ANQGSEA. Trimming removed 1 base from V and 8 bases from J; junction bases left unmatched: 4. This CDR3 is 12 amino acids long. The CDR3 sequence: CSVEGQGGEAFF. For the CDR3, the DNA is TGCAGCGTTGAAGGACAGGGTGGGGAAGCTTTCTTT.

The gene calls are TRBV27 and TRBJ2-2; 7 nucleotides line up with TRBD1. The CDR3 is 12 amino acids. With V trimmed by 7 bases and J by 6 bases, 2 bases remained unmatched. From germline, CDR1 is MNHEY and CDR2 SMNVEV (reference sequence). The CDR3 spells CASKTGSGELFF. DNA for the CDR3: TGTGCCAGCAAGACAGGGTCCGGGGAGCTGTTTTTT.